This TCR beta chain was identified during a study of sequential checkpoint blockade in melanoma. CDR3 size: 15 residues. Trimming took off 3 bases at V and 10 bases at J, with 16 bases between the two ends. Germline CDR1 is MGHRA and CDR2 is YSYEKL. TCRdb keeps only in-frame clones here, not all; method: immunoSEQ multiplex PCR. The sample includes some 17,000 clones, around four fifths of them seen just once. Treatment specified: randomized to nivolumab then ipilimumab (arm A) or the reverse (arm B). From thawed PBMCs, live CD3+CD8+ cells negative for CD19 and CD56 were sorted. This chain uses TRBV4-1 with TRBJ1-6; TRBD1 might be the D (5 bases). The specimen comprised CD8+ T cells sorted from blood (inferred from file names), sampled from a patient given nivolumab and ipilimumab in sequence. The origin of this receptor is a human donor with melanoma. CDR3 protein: CASSQGWTIGSPLHF. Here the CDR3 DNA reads TGCGCCAGCAGCCAGGGCTGGACAATCGGGTCACCCCTCCACTTT.